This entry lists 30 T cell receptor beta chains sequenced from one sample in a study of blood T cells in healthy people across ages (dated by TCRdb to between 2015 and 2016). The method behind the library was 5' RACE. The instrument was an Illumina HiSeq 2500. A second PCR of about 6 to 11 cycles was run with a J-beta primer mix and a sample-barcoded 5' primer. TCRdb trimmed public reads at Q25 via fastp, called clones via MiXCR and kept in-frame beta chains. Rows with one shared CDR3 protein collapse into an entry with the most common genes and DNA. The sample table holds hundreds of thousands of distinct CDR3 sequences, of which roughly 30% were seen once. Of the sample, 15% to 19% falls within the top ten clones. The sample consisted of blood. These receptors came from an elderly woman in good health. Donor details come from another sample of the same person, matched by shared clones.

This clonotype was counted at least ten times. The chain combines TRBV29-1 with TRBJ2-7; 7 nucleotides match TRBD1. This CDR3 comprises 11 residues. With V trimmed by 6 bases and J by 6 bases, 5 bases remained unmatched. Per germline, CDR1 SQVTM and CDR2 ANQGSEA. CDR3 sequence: CSVHRGSEQYF. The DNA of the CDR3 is TGCAGCGTGCACAGGGGCAGCGAGCAGTACTTC.

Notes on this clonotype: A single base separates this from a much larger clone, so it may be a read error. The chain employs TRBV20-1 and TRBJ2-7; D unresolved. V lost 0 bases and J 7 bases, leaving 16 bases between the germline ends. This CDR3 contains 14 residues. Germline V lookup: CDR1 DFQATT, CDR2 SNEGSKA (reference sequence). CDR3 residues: CSARDRNSRYEQYF. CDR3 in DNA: TGCAGTGCTAGAGATCGAAACAGCCGCTATGAGCAGTACTTC.

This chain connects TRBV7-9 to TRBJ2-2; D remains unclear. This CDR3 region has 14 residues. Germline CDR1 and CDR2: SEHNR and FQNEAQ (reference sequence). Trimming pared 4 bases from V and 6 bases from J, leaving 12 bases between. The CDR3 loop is CASSSGSGSGELFF. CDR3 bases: TGTGCCAGCAGCTCTGGAAGTGGGTCCGGGGAGCTGTTTTTT. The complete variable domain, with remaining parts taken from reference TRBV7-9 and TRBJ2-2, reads DTGVSQNPRHKITKRGQNVTFRCDPISEHNRLYWYRQTLGQGPEFLTYFQNEAQLEKSRLLSDRFSAERPKGSFSTLEIQRTEQGDSAMYLCASSSGSGSGELFFGEGSRLTVL.

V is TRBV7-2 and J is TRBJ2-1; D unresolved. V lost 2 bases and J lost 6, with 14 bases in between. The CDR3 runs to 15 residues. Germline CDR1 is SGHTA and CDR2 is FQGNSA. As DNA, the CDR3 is TGTGCCAGCAGCTTAAAGGGCGTAGGGTTCAATGAGCAGTTCTTC. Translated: CASSLKGVGFNEQFF.

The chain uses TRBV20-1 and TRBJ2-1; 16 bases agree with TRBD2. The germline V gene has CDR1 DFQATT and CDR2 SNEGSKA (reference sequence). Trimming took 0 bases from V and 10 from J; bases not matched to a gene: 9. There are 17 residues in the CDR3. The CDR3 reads CSAREPPMGLAGGEQFF. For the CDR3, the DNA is TGCAGTGCTAGAGAGCCCCCAATGGGACTAGCGGGGGGGGAGCAGTTCTTC.

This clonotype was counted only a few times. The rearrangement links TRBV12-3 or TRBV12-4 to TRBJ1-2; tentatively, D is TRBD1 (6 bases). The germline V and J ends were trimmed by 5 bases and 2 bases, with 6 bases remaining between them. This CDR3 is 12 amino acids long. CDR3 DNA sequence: TGTGCCAGCAGTGGACAGAACTATGGCTACACCTTC. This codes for CASSGQNYGYTF.

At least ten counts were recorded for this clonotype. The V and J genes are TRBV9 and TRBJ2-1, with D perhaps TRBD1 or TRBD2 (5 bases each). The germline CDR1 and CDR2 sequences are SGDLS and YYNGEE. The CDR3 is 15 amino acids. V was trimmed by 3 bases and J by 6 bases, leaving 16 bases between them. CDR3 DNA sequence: TGTGCCAGCAGCGGTGAGGGGTCTTTGGGCAATGAGCAGTTCTTC. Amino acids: CASSGEGSLGNEQFF. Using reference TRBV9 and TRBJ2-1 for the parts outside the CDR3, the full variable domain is DSGVTQTPKHLITATGQRVTLRCSPRSGDLSVYWYQQSLDQGLQFLIQYYNGEERAKGNILERFSAQQFPDLHSELNLSSLELGDSALYFCASSGEGSLGNEQFFGPGTRLTVL.

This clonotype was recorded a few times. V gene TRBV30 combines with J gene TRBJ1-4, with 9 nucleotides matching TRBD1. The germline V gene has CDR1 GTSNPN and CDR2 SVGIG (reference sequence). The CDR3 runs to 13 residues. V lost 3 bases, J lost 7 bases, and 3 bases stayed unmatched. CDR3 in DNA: TGTGCCTGGAGACAGGGGGCCAGTGAAAAACTGTTTTTT. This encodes CAWRQGASEKLFF.

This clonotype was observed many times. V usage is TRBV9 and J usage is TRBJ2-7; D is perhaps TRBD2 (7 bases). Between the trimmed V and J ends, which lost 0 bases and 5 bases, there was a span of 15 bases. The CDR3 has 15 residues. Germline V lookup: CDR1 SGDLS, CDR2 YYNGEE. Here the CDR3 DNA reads TGTGCCAGCAGCGTAGCGGGCGGGGGCAACCACGAGCAGTACTTC. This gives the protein CASSVAGGGNHEQYF.

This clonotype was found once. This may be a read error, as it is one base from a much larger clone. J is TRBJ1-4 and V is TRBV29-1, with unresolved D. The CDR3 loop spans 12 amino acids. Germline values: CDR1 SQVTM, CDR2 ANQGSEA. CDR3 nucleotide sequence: TGCAGCGTTGATCCGGGGAATGGAAAACTGTTTTTT. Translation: CSVDPGNGKLFF.

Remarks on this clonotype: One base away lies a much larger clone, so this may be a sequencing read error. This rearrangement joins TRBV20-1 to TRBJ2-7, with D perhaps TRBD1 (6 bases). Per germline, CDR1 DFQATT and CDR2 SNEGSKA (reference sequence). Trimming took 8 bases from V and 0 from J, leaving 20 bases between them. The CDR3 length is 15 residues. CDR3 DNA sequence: TGCAGTACTACCCCAGGGGTGGGGCTCTCCTACGAGCAGTACTTC. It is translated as CSTTPGVGLSYEQYF.

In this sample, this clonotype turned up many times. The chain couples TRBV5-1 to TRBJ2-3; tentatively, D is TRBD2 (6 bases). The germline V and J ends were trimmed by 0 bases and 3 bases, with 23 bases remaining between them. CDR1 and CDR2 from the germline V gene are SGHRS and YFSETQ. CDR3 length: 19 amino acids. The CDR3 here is CASSLGSKTSGYKTDTQYF. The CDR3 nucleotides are TGCGCCAGCAGCTTGGGCAGTAAGACCAGCGGGTACAAAACAGATACGCAGTATTTT. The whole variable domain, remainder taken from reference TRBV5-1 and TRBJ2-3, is KAGVTQTPRYLIKTRGQQVTLSCSPISGHRSVSWYQQTPGQGLQFLFEYFSETQRNKGNFPGRFSGRQFSNSRSEMNVSTLELGDSALYLCASSLGSKTSGYKTDTQYFGPGTRLTVL.

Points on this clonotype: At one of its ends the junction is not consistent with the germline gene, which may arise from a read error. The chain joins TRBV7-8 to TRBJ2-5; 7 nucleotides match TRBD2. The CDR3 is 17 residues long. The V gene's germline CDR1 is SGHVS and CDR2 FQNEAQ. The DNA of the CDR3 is TGTGCCAGTAGCTTAGCGGGCGGCGGGTGGGCCTGGGAGACCCAGTACTTC. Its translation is CASSLAGGGWAWETQYF.

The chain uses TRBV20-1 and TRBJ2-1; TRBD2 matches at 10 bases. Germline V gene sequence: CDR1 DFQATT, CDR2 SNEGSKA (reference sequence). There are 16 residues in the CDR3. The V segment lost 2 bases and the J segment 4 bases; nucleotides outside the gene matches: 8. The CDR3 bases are TGCAGTGCTAGATTTTTCCTAGCGGGAGCATACAATGAGCAGTTCTTC. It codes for CSARFFLAGAYNEQFF.

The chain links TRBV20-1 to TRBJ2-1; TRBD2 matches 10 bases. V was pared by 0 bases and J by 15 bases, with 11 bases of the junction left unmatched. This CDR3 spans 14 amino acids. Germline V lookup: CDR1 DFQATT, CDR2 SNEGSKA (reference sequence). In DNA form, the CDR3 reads TGCAGTGCTAGAGATTTGCTAGCGGGAGCCCCGGGGTTCTTC. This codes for CSARDLLAGAPGFF.

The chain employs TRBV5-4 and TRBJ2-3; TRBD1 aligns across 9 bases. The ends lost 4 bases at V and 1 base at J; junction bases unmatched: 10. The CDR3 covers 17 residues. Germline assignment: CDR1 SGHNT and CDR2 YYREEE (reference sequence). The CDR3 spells CASSPGTGRWGTDTQYF. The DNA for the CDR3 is TGTGCCAGCAGCCCCGGGACAGGGAGATGGGGCACAGATACGCAGTATTTT. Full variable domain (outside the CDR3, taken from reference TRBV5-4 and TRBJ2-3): ETGVTQSPTHLIKTRGQQVTLRCSSQSGHNTVSWYQQALGQGPQFIFQYYREEENGRGNFPPRFSGLQFPNYSSELNVNALELDDSALYLCASSPGTGRWGTDTQYFGPGTRLTVL.

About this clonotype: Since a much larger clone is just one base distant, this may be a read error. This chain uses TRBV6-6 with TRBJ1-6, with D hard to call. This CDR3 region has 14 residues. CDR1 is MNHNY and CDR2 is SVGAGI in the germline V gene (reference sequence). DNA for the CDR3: TGTGCCAGCAGTTATCCGGCAGGAGGATCACCCCCCCACTTT. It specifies CASSYPAGGSPPHF.

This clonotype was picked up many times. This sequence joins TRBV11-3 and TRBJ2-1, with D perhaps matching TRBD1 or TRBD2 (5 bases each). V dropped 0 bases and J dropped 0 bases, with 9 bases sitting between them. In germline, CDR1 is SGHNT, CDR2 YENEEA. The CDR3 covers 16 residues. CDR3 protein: CASSLDGGSSYNEQFF. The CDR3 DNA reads TGTGCCAGCAGCTTAGATGGGGGAAGCTCCTACAATGAGCAGTTCTTC.

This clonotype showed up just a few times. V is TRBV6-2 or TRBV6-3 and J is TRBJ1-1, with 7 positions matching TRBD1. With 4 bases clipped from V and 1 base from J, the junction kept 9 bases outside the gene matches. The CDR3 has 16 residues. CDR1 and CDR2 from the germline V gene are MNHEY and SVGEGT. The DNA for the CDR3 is TGTGCCAGCAGTTCGCCTGACAGGGCCTCGAACACTGAAGCTTTCTTT. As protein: CASSSPDRASNTEAFF.

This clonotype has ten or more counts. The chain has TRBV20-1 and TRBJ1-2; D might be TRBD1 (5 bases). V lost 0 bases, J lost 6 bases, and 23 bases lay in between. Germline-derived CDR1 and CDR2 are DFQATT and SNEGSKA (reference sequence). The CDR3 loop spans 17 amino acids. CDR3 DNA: TGCAGTGCTAGAGACTCGGGCAGGGCAGGGACCATGGATGGCTACACCTTC. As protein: CSARDSGRAGTMDGYTF.

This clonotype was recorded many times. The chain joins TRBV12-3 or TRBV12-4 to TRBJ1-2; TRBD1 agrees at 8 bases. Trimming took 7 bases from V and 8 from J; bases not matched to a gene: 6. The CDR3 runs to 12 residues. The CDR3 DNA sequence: TGTGCCAGCAATGCCGGACAGGGCGGCTACACCTTC. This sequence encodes CASNAGQGGYTF.

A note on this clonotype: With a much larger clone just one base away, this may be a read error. The CDR3 DNA reads as TGTGCCAGCAGCTTAATGGGGGGGGTCCAAGAGACCCAGTTCTTC. This encodes CASSLMGGVQETQFF. This chain joins TRBV7-2 and TRBJ2-1; 7 bases match TRBD2. CDR3 length: 15 amino acids. Germline CDR1 is SGHTA and CDR2 is FQGNSA. The ends lost 2 bases at V and 13 bases at J; junction bases unmatched: 14.

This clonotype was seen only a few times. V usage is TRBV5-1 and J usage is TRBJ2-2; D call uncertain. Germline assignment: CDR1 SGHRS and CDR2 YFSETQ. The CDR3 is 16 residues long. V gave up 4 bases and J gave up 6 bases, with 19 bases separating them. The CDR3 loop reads CASSKVAAIVSGELFF. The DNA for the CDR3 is TGCGCCAGCAGCAAGGTCGCGGCGATCGTGTCCGGGGAGCTGTTTTTT.

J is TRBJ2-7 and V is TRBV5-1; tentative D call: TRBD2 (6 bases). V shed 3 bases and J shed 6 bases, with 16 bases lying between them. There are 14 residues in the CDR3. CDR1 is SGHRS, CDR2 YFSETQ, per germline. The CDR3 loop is CASSWDSLGGEQYF. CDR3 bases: TGCGCCAGCAGCTGGGACTCTCTGGGGGGCGAGCAGTACTTC.

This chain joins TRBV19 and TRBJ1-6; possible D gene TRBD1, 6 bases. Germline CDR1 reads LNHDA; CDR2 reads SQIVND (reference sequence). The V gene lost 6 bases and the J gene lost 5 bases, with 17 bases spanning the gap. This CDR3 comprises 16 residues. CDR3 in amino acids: CASSSGGQRNNSPLHF. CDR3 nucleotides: TGTGCCAGTAGCTCCGGGGGACAACGAAATAATTCACCCCTCCACTTT.

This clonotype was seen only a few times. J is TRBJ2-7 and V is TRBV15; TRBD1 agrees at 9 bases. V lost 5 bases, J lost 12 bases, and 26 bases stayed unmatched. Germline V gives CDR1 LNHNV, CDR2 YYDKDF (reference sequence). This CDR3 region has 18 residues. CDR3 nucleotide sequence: TGTGCCACCAGCTCTAGATTGGGACAGGGTATCTCCGCCTACAAGCGGTACTTC. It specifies CATSSRLGQGISAYKRYF.

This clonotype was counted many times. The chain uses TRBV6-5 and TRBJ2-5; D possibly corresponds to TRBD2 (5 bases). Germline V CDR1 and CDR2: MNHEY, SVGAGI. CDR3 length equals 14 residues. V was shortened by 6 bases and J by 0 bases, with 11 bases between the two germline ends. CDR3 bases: TGTGCCAGCAGACCGACGGACTACCAAGAGACCCAGTACTTC. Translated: CASRPTDYQETQYF.

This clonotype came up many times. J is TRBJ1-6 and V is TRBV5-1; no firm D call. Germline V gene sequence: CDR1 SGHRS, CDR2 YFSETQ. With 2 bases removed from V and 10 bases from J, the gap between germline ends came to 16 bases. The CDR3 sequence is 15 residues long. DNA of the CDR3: TGCGCCAGCAGCTTATTCCAGAATTCGAACTCACCCCTCCACTTT. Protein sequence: CASSLFQNSNSPLHF.

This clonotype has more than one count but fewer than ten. The CDR3 sequence: CASSPDPGIGNQPQHF. As DNA, the CDR3 is TGTGCCAGCTCACCAGATCCAGGGATAGGCAATCAGCCCCAGCATTTT. V gene TRBV18 combines with J gene TRBJ1-5; the D gene is possibly TRBD1 (5 bases). This CDR3 has 16 amino acids. V was cut by 2 bases and J by 2 bases, with 13 bases left in between. Germline V gene lookup returns CDR1 KGHSH and CDR2 LQKENI.

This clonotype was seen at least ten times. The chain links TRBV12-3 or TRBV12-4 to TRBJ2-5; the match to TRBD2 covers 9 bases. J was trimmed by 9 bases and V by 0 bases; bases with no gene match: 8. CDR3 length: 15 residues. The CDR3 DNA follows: TGTGCCAGCAGTTTAGCATCAGCGGGGGGCCGCTCCCAGTACTTC. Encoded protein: CASSLASAGGRSQYF.